A single sample gave rise to the 27 T cell receptor beta chains below, sequenced in a study of shared clonotypes between healthy human individuals. Here immunoSEQ multiplex PCR was the method, and the copy in TCRdb shows in-frame clones only, minus some. The table lists about 460,000 clones, approximately 77% of them singletons. The specimen was PBMCs. The receptors originated from a woman in her 40s in good health. Some clones in this sample may be carry-over from other donors' samples.

This chain joins TRBV18 and TRBJ1-1; D is unresolved. Trimming stripped 6 bases from V and 4 bases from J, with 12 bases between. Germline loops: CDR1 KGHSH, CDR2 LQKENI. The CDR3 length is 13 residues. CDR3: CASSWVEGTEAFF. The CDR3 DNA reads TGTGCCAGCTCCTGGGTTGAAGGCACTGAAGCTTTCTTT.

V usage is TRBV9 and J usage is TRBJ2-6, with unresolved D. The V end lost 3 bases, the J end lost 4 bases, and 5 bases lay between the germline ends. Germline values: CDR1 SGDLS, CDR2 YYNGEE. This CDR3 spans 13 amino acids. CDR3 nucleotide sequence: TGTGCCAGCAGCGGATCCGGGGCCAACGTCCTGACTTTC. Encoded protein: CASSGSGANVLTF.

The chain links TRBV11-2 to TRBJ2-7, with a tentative D call TRBD2 (5 bases). Germline V gene sequence: CDR1 SGHAT, CDR2 FQNNGV. The CDR3 runs 15 residues. V was trimmed by 2 bases and J by 0 bases, leaving 11 bases between them. The CDR3: CASSLLGSRSYEQYF. Here the CDR3 DNA reads TGTGCCAGCAGCTTACTAGGGAGCCGCTCCTACGAGCAGTACTTC.

The genes are TRBV2 and TRBJ2-1; possible D gene TRBD2, 5 bases. This CDR3 is built from 15 residues. Germline CDR1 is SNHLY and CDR2 is FYNNEI. The V end lost 4 bases, the J end lost 2 bases, and 12 bases lay between the germline ends. The CDR3 sequence is CASSGVGVAYNEQFF. The CDR3 coding sequence is TGTGCCAGCAGTGGCGTGGGAGTTGCCTACAATGAGCAGTTCTTC.

This clone has just a few counts. A far larger clone differs by one base, so this is likely a read error. Other DNA sequences of this sample code for an identical CDR3. The chain couples TRBV5-4 to TRBJ2-7; tentative D call: TRBD1 (5 bases). CDR3 size: 17 residues. Germline V lookup: CDR1 SGHNT, CDR2 YYREEE (reference sequence). This chain's CDR3 is CASSKGQTFGPIYEQYF. CDR3 in DNA: TGCGCCAGCAGCAAAGGACAAACCTTCGGGCCGATCTACGAGCAGTACTTC.

This clone was seen more than once but under ten times. A far bigger clonotype differs at one base, so this is likely a read error. Other nucleotide sequences from this sample produce the same CDR3. This chain uses TRBV29-1 with TRBJ1-1; D is possibly TRBD1 (5 bases). CDR1 is SQVTM and CDR2 is ANQGSEA in the germline V gene. V dropped 5 bases and J dropped 14 bases, with 18 bases sitting between them. The CDR3 runs 11 residues. The CDR3 DNA reads as TGCAGCGTTTGGGACGGAGGTCTGGCCTTCTTT. This translates into CSVWDGGLAFF.

Details on this clone: A much bigger clone sits one base away, suggesting this may be a read error. The V call is TRBV10-3, the J call TRBJ2-4, with a tentative D call TRBD2 (6 bases). CDR3 size: 13 residues. Germline lookup yields CDR1 ENHRY and CDR2 SYGVKD. The CDR3: CAISVEGDGIQHF. The CDR3 bases are TGTGCCATCAGTGTGGAGGGAGACGGCATTCAGCACTTC.

The chain links TRBV10-2 to TRBJ1-3; a possible D gene is TRBD1 (5 bases). The CDR3 is 15 amino acids. V lost 6 bases to trimming and J lost 2 bases, with 14 bases between them. Germline assignment: CDR1 WSHSY and CDR2 SAAADI. CDR3 DNA: TGCGCCAGCAGCGAAACAGGTGATACTGGAAACACCATATATTTT. This translates into CASSETGDTGNTIYF.

This clone was recorded a few times. The rearrangement joins TRBV15 to TRBJ2-2; D remains unclear. The CDR3 extends over 15 amino acids. V lost 1 base and J lost 3, with 9 bases in between. Germline V gives CDR1 LNHNV, CDR2 YYDKDF (reference sequence). The CDR3 sequence: CATSRGVGYTGELFF. The CDR3 nucleotides read TGTGCCACCAGCAGAGGGGTGGGGTACACCGGGGAGCTGTTTTTT.

On this clone: A read error is the likely source, as a far larger clone sits one nucleotide away. J is TRBJ2-1 and V is TRBV11-2; the D gene could be TRBD1 or TRBD2 (5 bases each). Germline V lookup: CDR1 SGHAT, CDR2 FQNNGV. The CDR3 is 12 amino acids. The V end was cut by 5 bases, the J end by 12 bases, with 14 bases between. CDR3 in amino acids: CASSPEGTRQFF. The CDR3 nucleotides are TGTGCCAGCAGCCCCGAGGGGACCCGGCAGTTCTTC.

The chain links TRBV10-3 to TRBJ1-6; D possibly corresponds to TRBD1 (5 bases). The ends were cut back, 10 bases at V and 7 bases at J, with 20 bases in the middle. The length of the CDR3 is 15 residues. Germline CDR1 reads ENHRY; CDR2 reads SYGVKD. In nucleotides, the CDR3 is TGTGCCACACAAGCCGGGACCTCCGACAATTCACCCCTCCACTTT. Amino acids: CATQAGTSDNSPLHF.

Regarding this clone: Being one base from a much bigger clone, this may be a read error. V and J are TRBV19 and TRBJ2-4; no definite D call. V gave up 5 bases and J gave up 7 bases, with 30 bases separating them. Per the germline V gene, CDR1 is LNHDA and CDR2 is SQIVND (reference sequence). This CDR3 comprises 19 residues. The CDR3 region has the DNA TGTGCCAGTAGTCCCCGTTCTCGGTTTTTAGCTTCTTTTATGAACATTCAGTACTTC. Translation gives CASSPRSRFLASFMNIQYF.

This clone has only one observation. The rearrangement uses TRBV9 and TRBJ2-3, with TRBD2 matching over 8 bases. V lost 3 bases to trimming and J lost 4 bases; unmatched junction nucleotides: 10. Germline CDR1 is SGDLS and CDR2 is YYNGEE. This CDR3 has 16 amino acids. Here the CDR3 reads CASSAYSGMAADTQYF. CDR3 DNA: TGTGCCAGCAGCGCCTATAGCGGGATGGCGGCAGATACGCAGTATTTT. Drawing the rest from reference TRBV9 and TRBJ2-3, the complete variable domain is DSGVTQTPKHLITATGQRVTLRCSPRSGDLSVYWYQQSLDQGLQFLIQYYNGEERAKGNILERFSAQQFPDLHSELNLSSLELGDSALYFCASSAYSGMAADTQYFGPGTRLTVL.

This clone showed up just once. V and J are TRBV29-1 and TRBJ2-7; D gene uncertain. Germline V gives CDR1 SQVTM, CDR2 ANQGSEA. The CDR3 has 12 amino acids. V was clipped by 4 bases and J by 0 bases, with 7 bases between them. The CDR3 is CSVVQSSYEQYF. In nucleotides, the CDR3 is TGCAGCGTTGTACAGAGCTCCTACGAGCAGTACTTC.

This clone appeared once. The V call is TRBV29-1, the J call TRBJ1-2; no clear D gene. Germline V gene sequence: CDR1 SQVTM, CDR2 ANQGSEA. This CDR3 comprises 13 residues. The V and J ends lost 4 bases and 0 bases respectively, with 9 bases between them. The CDR3 bases are TGCAGCGTTGCCGGAGGTTCTAACTATGGCTACACCTTC. Its protein product is CSVAGGSNYGYTF. Variable domain in full (rest from reference TRBV29-1 and TRBJ1-2): SAVISQKPSRDICQRGTSLTIQCQVDSQVTMMFWYRQQPGQSLTLIATANQGSEATYESGFVIDKFPISRPNLTFSTLTVSNMSPEDSSIYLCSVAGGSNYGYTFGSGTRLTVV.

The rearrangement uses TRBV4-2 and TRBJ1-6; D gene uncertain. Trimming took 1 base from V and 13 from J, leaving 14 bases between them. This CDR3 has 14 amino acids. Germline V gene sequence: CDR1 LGHNA, CDR2 YNFKEQ. Here the CDR3 reads CASSQADPAAPLHF. The CDR3 DNA reads TGTGCCAGCAGCCAAGCGGACCCCGCGGCGCCCCTCCACTTT.

This clone has a single count. One base separates it from a far larger clone, so it is likely a read error. The V gene is TRBV4-3, the J gene TRBJ2-3; D is perhaps TRBD2 (5 bases). The CDR3 consists of 16 residues. The V and J ends lost 1 base and 4 bases respectively, with 15 bases between them. Germline V CDR1 and CDR2: LGHNA, YSLEER. CDR3 coding DNA: TGCGCCAGCAGCCAAGTAGGAAGTAGCGCGGCAGATACGCAGTATTTT. It yields the protein CASSQVGSSAADTQYF.

This clone was found once. This chain connects TRBV5-1 to TRBJ2-3, with unresolved D. Germline values: CDR1 SGHRS, CDR2 YFSETQ. The CDR3 is made up of 14 amino acids. V lost 0 bases and J lost 5, with 10 bases in between. CDR3 amino acids: CASSLVGFGDTQYF. CDR3 nucleotides: TGCGCCAGCAGCTTGGTCGGGTTTGGAGATACGCAGTATTTT.

V usage is TRBV28 and J usage is TRBJ2-6; D remains unclear. V was clipped by 3 bases and J by 2 bases, with 11 bases between them. This CDR3 is 16 amino acids long. CDR1 and CDR2 from the germline V gene are MDHEN and SYDVKM. CDR3 sequence reads: CASSFGFRAGANVLTF. Written as DNA, the CDR3 is TGTGCCAGCAGTTTCGGATTTCGAGCTGGGGCCAACGTCCTGACTTTC.

The chain joins TRBV28 to TRBJ2-5, with 9 bases that match TRBD1. V shed 7 bases and J 7 bases; nucleotides not matched to a gene: 13. CDR3 size: 15 residues. Germline assignment: CDR1 MDHEN and CDR2 SYDVKM. CDR3 in amino acids: CASIRSDGTGSTQYF. The DNA for the CDR3 is TGTGCCAGCATCCGGTCGGACGGGACAGGGTCGACCCAGTACTTC.

The CDR3 bases are TGTGCCAGCAGTTACCGCGGCGGGAGTATCAATGAGCAGTTCTTC. It encodes CASSYRGGSINEQFF. The chain is built from TRBV6-5 and TRBJ2-1; 7 bases map to TRBD2. The germline gives CDR1 MNHEY, CDR2 SVGAGI. The CDR3 extends over 15 amino acids. V was clipped by 2 bases and J by 6 bases; unmatched bases: 7.

The V gene is TRBV14, the J gene TRBJ2-3, with 12 bases that match TRBD2. The V gene's germline CDR1 is SGHDN and CDR2 FVKESK. V gave up 1 base and J gave up 2 bases; unmatched junction bases: 7. This CDR3 is built from 18 residues. The CDR3 loop is CASSQALLAGGLTDTQYF. The CDR3 DNA is TGTGCCAGCAGCCAAGCTCTACTAGCGGGAGGCCTCACAGATACGCAGTATTTT.

J is TRBJ2-7 and V is TRBV2; D is possibly TRBD1 or TRBD2 (5 bases each). Germline assignment: CDR1 SNHLY and CDR2 FYNNEI. This CDR3 spans 15 amino acids. Trimming took 6 bases from V and 2 from J, leaving 17 bases between them. CDR3 amino acids: CASSVTGTVTYEQYF. DNA for the CDR3: TGTGCCAGCAGCGTCACCGGGACGGTAACCTACGAGCAGTACTTC.

The chain recombines TRBV6-5 with TRBJ2-7; the match to TRBD1 covers 8 bases. The V and J ends lost 6 bases and 1 base, in that order; junction bases with no gene match: 5. The CDR3 runs to 14 residues. Germline V gene lookup returns CDR1 MNHEY and CDR2 SVGAGI. In DNA, the CDR3 is TGTGCCAGCAGGCCGGACAGGGAGTCCTACGAGCAGTACTTC. This codes for CASRPDRESYEQYF.

Concerning this clone: At one of its ends the junction is not consistent with the germline gene, which may arise from a read error. This chain connects TRBV29-1 to TRBJ1-2; D not certain. Per germline, CDR1 SQVTM and CDR2 ANQGSEA. The CDR3 covers 12 residues. CDR3 in DNA: TGCAGCGTTGAAGACCATAACTATGTCTACATCTTC. Amino acid sequence: CSVEDHNYVYIF.

V is TRBV11-2 and J is TRBJ2-7; D is undetermined. Trimming left V 1 base short and J 6 bases short, with 13 bases between. This CDR3 spans 14 amino acids. Germline-derived CDR1 and CDR2 are SGHAT and FQNNGV. CDR3 residues: CASSLVKRDREQYF. In DNA form, the CDR3 reads TGTGCCAGCAGCTTAGTCAAAAGGGATCGCGAGCAGTACTTC.

In this sample, this clone turned up once. The rearrangement joins TRBV5-6 to TRBJ2-3; no clear D gene. Germline lookup yields CDR1 SGHDT and CDR2 YYEEEE. The CDR3 totals 17 residues. V was trimmed by 0 bases and J by 2 bases, leaving 16 bases between them. The CDR3 loop is CASSLGARQYITDTQYF. In DNA, the CDR3 is TGTGCCAGCAGCTTGGGAGCCAGGCAGTACATCACAGATACGCAGTATTTT.